One and the same sample provided the 30 T cell receptor beta chains below, sequenced in a study of neoadjuvant anti-PD-1 for oral cavity cancer. The repertoire was sequenced with immunoSEQ multiplex PCR; TCRdb's copy has only in-frame clones and lacks some. The repertoire holds 13,000 to 15,000 clones, with about two thirds as singletons. The specimen comprised PBMCs, sampled before nivolumab (anti-PD-1) treatment. These receptor sequences come from a person aged 35-79 years with oral cavity squamous cell carcinoma.

The J gene is TRBJ2-7, the V gene TRBV7-9; the match to TRBD1 covers 12 bases. The CDR3 runs to 15 residues. The germline gives CDR1 SEHNR, CDR2 FQNEAQ (reference sequence). With 1 base clipped from V and 7 bases from J, the junction kept 5 bases outside the gene matches. CDR3 DNA: TGTGCCAGCAGCTTAGGGGGACAGGGGGCGAGAGAGCAGTACTTC. Encoded protein: CASSLGGQGAREQYF.

This chain joins TRBV9 and TRBJ1-5; no definite D call. The germline V gene has CDR1 SGDLS and CDR2 YYNGEE. CDR3 length equals 14 residues. The V gene lost 3 bases and the J gene lost 0 bases, with 7 bases spanning the gap. CDR3 in amino acids: CASSAGHSNQPQHF. In DNA, the CDR3 is TGTGCCAGCAGCGCAGGTCATAGCAATCAGCCCCAGCATTTT. The whole variable domain, remainder taken from reference TRBV9 and TRBJ1-5, is DSGVTQTPKHLITATGQRVTLRCSPRSGDLSVYWYQQSLDQGLQFLIQYYNGEERAKGNILERFSAQQFPDLHSELNLSSLELGDSALYFCASSAGHSNQPQHFGDGTRLSIL.

The CDR3 region is CANRDRGDKLFF. CDR3 DNA sequence: TGTGCCAACCGGGACAGGGGAGACAAACTGTTTTTT. The chain is built from TRBV2 and TRBJ1-4, with 10 bases fitting TRBD1. The ends lost 10 bases at V and 11 bases at J; junction bases unmatched: 7. The germline V gene has CDR1 SNHLY and CDR2 FYNNEI. This CDR3 comprises 12 residues.

The rearrangement links TRBV2 to TRBJ1-1; weak D call: TRBD1 (5 bases). From germline, CDR1 is SNHLY and CDR2 FYNNEI. V lost 5 bases and J 4 bases, leaving 17 bases between the germline ends. The CDR3 totals 15 residues. This chain's CDR3 is CASSSYRLGSTEAFF. The CDR3 nucleotides read TGTGCCAGCAGTTCCTACAGGTTGGGGAGCACTGAAGCTTTCTTT.

This clone has just one count. The chain combines TRBV5-1 with TRBJ2-5; D is uncertain. The V and J ends lost 0 bases and 1 base respectively, with 7 bases between them. Germline V gives CDR1 SGHRS, CDR2 YFSETQ. The CDR3 has 14 residues. Here the CDR3 DNA reads TGCGCCAGCAGCTTGGAGGTTGGCCAAGAGACCCAGTACTTC. Its protein is CASSLEVGQETQYF. The whole variable domain, remainder taken from reference TRBV5-1 and TRBJ2-5, is KAGVTQTPRYLIKTRGQQVTLSCSPISGHRSVSWYQQTPGQGLQFLFEYFSETQRNKGNFPGRFSGRQFSNSRSEMNVSTLELGDSALYLCASSLEVGQETQYFGPGTRLLVL.

On this clone itself: The DNA is left out, because the CDR3 cannot be placed on it with certainty; the CDR3 is given as TCRdb lists it. The J gene is TRBJ2-4, the V gene TRBV12-2; the table names TRBD1, a call not compared with the DNA. TRBV12-2 is reported as a pseudogene. The length of the CDR3 is 15 amino acids, counting both ends. CDR3 residues: CAHRVGRGAKNIQYF.

This sequence joins TRBV7-8 and TRBJ1-1; D is unclear. Deletions cut 8 bases from V and 1 base from J, with 14 bases between. Germline V gives CDR1 SGHVS, CDR2 FQNEAQ. CDR3 length: 14 amino acids. The CDR3 region has the DNA TGTGCCAGCCTGGAATTAAAGGAGAACACTGAAGCTTTCTTT. This encodes CASLELKENTEAFF. The full variable domain, rest sourced from reference TRBV7-8 and TRBJ1-1, is GAGVSQSPRYKVAKRGQDVALRCDPISGHVSLFWYQQALGQGPEFLTYFQNEAQLDKSGLPSDRFFAERPEGSVSTLKIQRTQQEDSAVYLCASLELKENTEAFFGQGTRLTVV.

This clone was detected only once. The CDR3 spells CASSVTGATDTQYF. The CDR3 DNA reads TGTGCCAGCAGTGTCACAGGGGCCACAGATACGCAGTATTTT. This sequence joins TRBV25-1 and TRBJ2-3; 7 bases match TRBD1. This CDR3 is 14 amino acids long. V shed 4 bases and J 2 bases; nucleotides not matched to a gene: 3. The V gene's germline CDR1 is MGHDK and CDR2 SYGVNS.

This chain uses TRBV30 with TRBJ1-2, with no clear D. This CDR3 contains 12 residues. CDR1 and CDR2 from the germline V gene are GTSNPN and SVGIG (reference sequence). Between the trimmed V and J ends, which lost 2 bases and 9 bases, there was a span of 13 bases. CDR3 residues: CAWSRDEGSYTF. As DNA, the CDR3 is TGTGCCTGGAGTCGGGATGAAGGTAGCTACACCTTC. The variable domain in full, with the rest retrieved from reference TRBV30 and TRBJ1-2, is SQTIHQWPATLVQPVGSPLSLECTVEGTSNPNLYWYRQAAGRGLQLLFYSVGIGQISSEVPQNLSASRPQDRQFILSSKKLLLSDSGFYLCAWSRDEGSYTFGSGTRLTVV.

The chain combines TRBV6-4 with TRBJ2-3; 8 bases line up with TRBD2. V lost 0 bases to trimming and J lost 6 bases; unmatched junction nucleotides: 8. Germline V gene lookup returns CDR1 MRHNA and CDR2 SNTAGT. This CDR3 region has 16 residues. This CDR3 is CASSDSSAGGVDTQYF. CDR3 coding DNA: TGTGCCAGCAGTGACTCGTCTGCGGGGGGCGTGGATACGCAGTATTTT.

V and J are TRBV5-1 and TRBJ2-5; a possible D gene is TRBD1 (7 bases). Germline lookup yields CDR1 SGHRS and CDR2 YFSETQ. This CDR3 region has 13 residues. The germline V and J ends were trimmed by 2 bases and 10 bases, with 15 bases remaining between them. CDR3 amino acids: CASSFHTGEDQYF. DNA for the CDR3: TGCGCCAGCAGCTTTCACACAGGGGAGGACCAGTACTTC.

The genes are TRBV29-1 and TRBJ1-1; D gene uncertain. Germline lookup yields CDR1 SQVTM and CDR2 ANQGSEA. This CDR3 contains 14 residues. Trimming took off 3 bases at V and 1 base at J, with 12 bases between the two ends. The CDR3 nucleotides are TGCAGCGTTGATGGCCGCAGGAAGAACACTGAAGCTTTCTTT. Translation: CSVDGRRKNTEAFF.

The CDR3 sequence is CASRTGTKLFF. The CDR3 nucleotides are TGCGCCAGCAGAACAGGAACAAAACTGTTTTTT. The J gene is TRBJ1-4, the V gene TRBV5-1, with D possibly TRBD1 on 5 matching bases. CDR1 SGHRS and CDR2 YFSETQ come from the germline V gene. Trimming removed 5 bases at V and 10 bases at J, with 9 bases between. The CDR3 sequence is 11 residues long.

This clone was seen a handful of times. This sequence joins TRBV6-1 and TRBJ1-4; 7 nucleotides agree with TRBD1. The CDR3 length is 13 residues. V trimming: 10 bases; J trimming: 6 bases; junction bases outside the gene matches: 8. Looked up from germline, CDR1 is MNHNS and CDR2 is SASEGT. CDR3 sequence: CAIRRDRHEKLFF. CDR3 nucleotides: TGTGCCATACGCCGGGACAGACATGAAAAACTGTTTTTT.

The chain has TRBV6-6 and TRBJ1-4; D is unclear. Germline V CDR1 and CDR2: MNHNY, SVGAGI (reference sequence). V lost 7 bases to trimming and J lost 4 bases, with 10 bases between them. The CDR3 consists of 13 residues. CDR3 DNA: TGTGCCAGCATCGGCCAGCTTAATGAAAAACTGTTTTTT. This encodes CASIGQLNEKLFF.

V usage is TRBV11-2 and J usage is TRBJ2-5, with 15 positions matching TRBD2. CDR3 size: 17 residues. Looked up from germline, CDR1 is SGHAT and CDR2 is FQNNGV. V lost 7 bases and J lost 3; bases outside the gene matches: 9. CDR3 bases: TGTGCCAGCACGGGTTTTGGACTAGCGGGGGGGAAAGAGACCCAGTACTTC. This encodes CASTGFGLAGGKETQYF.

The chain has TRBV4-1 and TRBJ1-4; D unclear. The V and J ends lost 5 bases and 6 bases respectively, with 7 bases between them. The CDR3 loop spans 12 amino acids. CDR1 is MGHRA, CDR2 YSYEKL, per germline. This chain's CDR3 is CASSGPYEKLFF. The CDR3 bases are TGCGCCAGCAGCGGGCCATATGAAAAACTGTTTTTT.

The rearrangement uses TRBV30 and TRBJ2-2, with 7 positions matching TRBD2. Per the germline V gene, CDR1 is GTSNPN and CDR2 is SVGIG (reference sequence). The CDR3 extends over 15 amino acids. The ends lost 0 bases at V and 4 bases at J; junction bases unmatched: 5. CDR3 nucleotides: TGTGCCTGGAGTGTGGGCGGGAGTTTCACCGGGGAGCTGTTTTTT. Amino acids: CAWSVGGSFTGELFF. Combining the CDR3 with reference TRBV30 and TRBJ2-2 gives the whole variable domain SQTIHQWPATLVQPVGSPLSLECTVEGTSNPNLYWYRQAAGRGLQLLFYSVGIGQISSEVPQNLSASRPQDRQFILSSKKLLLSDSGFYLCAWSVGGSFTGELFFGEGSRLTVL.

This clone has just a few counts. The chain employs TRBV2 and TRBJ1-1; D unclear. CDR1 is SNHLY and CDR2 is FYNNEI in the germline V gene. V was clipped by 3 bases and J by 0 bases, with 8 bases between them. The CDR3 extends over 14 amino acids. CDR3 nucleotides: TGTGCCAGCAGTGAGTCCTACTTGAACACTGAAGCTTTCTTT. The encoded protein is CASSESYLNTEAFF.

This clone was seen only a few times. V and J are TRBV7-6 and TRBJ2-3, with 7 positions matching TRBD1. The J segment lost 4 bases and the V segment lost 2 bases, leaving 6 bases of the junction unmatched. Germline V gene sequence: CDR1 SGHVS, CDR2 FNYEAQ. This CDR3 has 15 residues. This chain's CDR3 is CASSLSGQGADTQYF. In DNA form, the CDR3 reads TGTGCCAGCAGCTTAAGTGGCCAGGGGGCAGATACGCAGTATTTT.

In its sample, this clone was seen once. The gene calls are TRBV7-8 and TRBJ1-1; maybe TRBD1 (5 bases). With 4 bases removed from V and 0 bases from J, the gap between germline ends came to 18 bases. Germline V CDR1 and CDR2: SGHVS, FQNEAQ. This CDR3 comprises 17 residues. CDR3 nucleotides: TGTGCCAGCAGCTCACTTACCGGGGCATCCATGAACACTGAAGCTTTCTTT. Translated: CASSSLTGASMNTEAFF.

V is TRBV10-1 and J is TRBJ2-7; 9 bases fit TRBD1. V gave up 8 bases and J gave up 1 base; unmatched junction bases: 6. The CDR3 has 14 amino acids. Germline V gene lookup returns CDR1 WNHNN and CDR2 SYGVQD (reference sequence). CDR3 sequence (DNA): TGCGCCAGCTCCAAGACAGGGGGGTCCTACGAGCAGTACTTC. Translating gives CASSKTGGSYEQYF.

The J gene is TRBJ2-1, the V gene TRBV4-1; possibly TRBD2 for D (6 bases). The germline V gene has CDR1 MGHRA and CDR2 YSYEKL. V was pared by 4 bases and J by 11 bases, with 15 bases between. CDR3 size: 13 residues. The CDR3 reads CASSPTRREKQFF. In DNA, the CDR3 is TGCGCCAGCAGCCCAACCCGGCGGGAAAAGCAGTTCTTC.

The rearrangement joins TRBV10-3 to TRBJ1-3; D ambiguous. CDR1 is ENHRY and CDR2 is SYGVKD in the germline V gene. V lost 6 bases, J lost 0 bases, and 6 bases lay in between. This CDR3 contains 13 residues. The CDR3 bases are TGTGCCATCAGGGAATACTCTGGAAACACCATATATTTT. Its protein product is CAIREYSGNTIYF.

This clone has only a few counts. V is TRBV27 and J is TRBJ1-1, with a weak D call TRBD1 (6 bases). V lost 1 base to trimming and J lost 0 bases, with 12 bases between them. The CDR3 runs 16 residues. Germline-derived CDR1 and CDR2 are MNHEY and SMNVEV (reference sequence). As DNA, the CDR3 is TGTGCCAGCAGTTTATTAGGGGGGGGGTTGAACACTGAAGCTTTCTTT. This gives the protein CASSLLGGGLNTEAFF.

This chain joins TRBV6-1 and TRBJ2-5, with TRBD2 as a possible D gene (5 bases). The ends were cut back, 2 bases at V and 7 bases at J, with 11 bases in the middle. This CDR3 has 13 amino acids. Germline-derived CDR1 and CDR2 are MNHNS and SASEGT. The CDR3 sequence: CASSENGVGTQYF. The CDR3 DNA is TGTGCCAGCAGTGAAAACGGGGTCGGGACCCAGTACTTC.

The CDR3: CAWSVLASGTGNGYTF. The DNA for the CDR3 is TGTGCCTGGAGTGTACTGGCGTCGGGGACAGGGAATGGCTACACCTTC. The chain combines TRBV30 with TRBJ1-2; 9 bases align to TRBD1. Germline V CDR1 and CDR2: GTSNPN, SVGIG (reference sequence). CDR3 size: 16 residues. The trim removed 0 bases at V and 6 bases at J, leaving 11 bases unmatched. Using reference TRBV30 and TRBJ1-2 for the parts outside the CDR3, the full variable domain is SQTIHQWPATLVQPVGSPLSLECTVEGTSNPNLYWYRQAAGRGLQLLFYSVGIGQISSEVPQNLSASRPQDRQFILSSKKLLLSDSGFYLCAWSVLASGTGNGYTFGSGTRLTVV.

The V and J genes are TRBV7-9 and TRBJ2-5; 11 nucleotides line up with TRBD2. J gave up 5 bases and V 6 bases, and 14 bases lay outside the gene matches. Germline V gene lookup returns CDR1 SEHNR and CDR2 FQNEAQ (reference sequence). The CDR3 loop spans 17 amino acids. The CDR3 sequence is CASSHLTSGTRRETQYF. The CDR3 DNA reads as TGTGCCAGCAGTCACCTGACTAGCGGGACCCGTCGGGAGACCCAGTACTTC.

This clone was counted once. The rearrangement links TRBV19 to TRBJ1-5, with D possibly matching TRBD1 (5 bases). V was clipped by 7 bases and J by 2 bases, with 9 bases between them. The CDR3 totals 13 residues. Germline V gives CDR1 LNHDA, CDR2 SQIVND (reference sequence). In DNA, the CDR3 is TGTGCCAGTACCAGGGATCGCAATCAGCCCCAGCATTTT. Its protein product is CASTRDRNQPQHF.

The chain has TRBV29-1 and TRBJ2-1; D might be TRBD1 or TRBD2, each matching 5 bases. V dropped 2 bases and J dropped 11 bases, with 16 bases sitting between them. This CDR3 spans 13 amino acids. Germline lookup yields CDR1 SQVTM and CDR2 ANQGSEA. CDR3 sequence reads: CSVEWGDRGQQFF. CDR3 nucleotides: TGCAGCGTTGAATGGGGAGACCGGGGCCAGCAGTTCTTC.